A single sample is the source of the 5 T cell receptor beta chains below, sequenced in a study of shared clonotypes between healthy human individuals. CD45RO-negative, CCR7-positively selected cells formed the naive CD8 fraction, excluding terminally differentiated effector memory CD45RA+ cells. Profiling relied on immunoSEQ multiplex PCR, and the TCRdb table lists in-frame clones only, not all of them. The profile shows approximately 720,000 clones, about 91% of them singletons. Sequences were obtained from naive CD8+ T cells sorted from blood. All receptors come from a man aged 30-40 years in good health.

J is TRBJ2-5 and V is TRBV5-1, with TRBD1 identical over 10 bases. V gave up 4 bases and J gave up 5 bases; unmatched junction bases: 8. Germline V gene data show CDR1 as SGHRS and CDR2 as YFSETQ. This CDR3 comprises 15 residues. The CDR3 spells CASSTGQGGLETQYF. CDR3 nucleotide sequence: TGCGCCAGCAGCACAGGACAGGGGGGATTGGAGACCCAGTACTTC.

This rearrangement joins TRBV6-5 to TRBJ2-3, with 8 bases identical to TRBD1. Trimming removed 4 bases from V and 1 base from J; junction bases left unmatched: 4. The CDR3 is 15 residues long. Germline CDR1 MNHEY, CDR2 SVGAGI. Here the CDR3 DNA reads TGTGCCAGCAGTTCACAGGGGGAGGGCACAGATACGCAGTATTTT. It translates to CASSSQGEGTDTQYF.

V usage is TRBV19 and J usage is TRBJ2-1; a possible D gene is TRBD1 (7 bases). Looked up from germline, CDR1 is LNHDA and CDR2 is SQIVND (reference sequence). V was pared by 7 bases and J by 0 bases, with 28 bases between. The CDR3 contains 20 residues. The CDR3 loop reads CASTIARGTGPSSSYNEQFF. The CDR3 coding sequence is TGTGCCAGTACCATCGCCAGGGGGACTGGCCCCTCTAGCTCCTACAATGAGCAGTTCTTC.

The gene calls are TRBV7-6 and TRBJ2-1; TRBD2 aligns across 10 bases. The CDR3 spans 16 residues. With 4 bases clipped from V and 6 bases from J, the junction kept 9 bases outside the gene matches. From germline, CDR1 is SGHVS and CDR2 FNYEAQ. The CDR3 is CASSSRAGGSINEQFF. The CDR3 nucleotides are TGTGCCAGCAGCTCGAGAGCGGGAGGGTCAATCAATGAGCAGTTCTTC.

This chain connects TRBV19 to TRBJ2-2; the match to TRBD2 covers 11 bases. CDR1 LNHDA and CDR2 SQIVND come from the germline V gene (reference sequence). Losses at the gene ends were 3 bases for V and 4 bases for J; bases not matched to a gene: 7. This CDR3 region has 17 residues. CDR3 amino acids: CASSMVLLAGATGELFF. The CDR3 DNA sequence: TGTGCCAGTAGTATGGTACTACTAGCGGGAGCCACCGGGGAGCTGTTTTTT.